The 12 T cell receptor beta chains listed next were all sequenced from one sample in a study of blood T cell repertoires in COVID-19. Produced via immunoSEQ multiplex PCR; TCRdb's table is partial and in-frame only. The sample carries around 68,000 clones, over 75% recorded once. The sequenced sample consisted of peripheral blood. The receptors here all came from a man between 45 and 60 years old with active COVID-19.

This clone has only a few counts. Other DNA sequences in the sample encode the same CDR3. This chain joins TRBV3-1 (or the pseudogene TRBV3-2) and TRBJ1-1, with D perhaps TRBD1 (5 bases). Germline V lookup: CDR1 LGHDT, CDR2 YNNKEL (reference sequence). There are 11 residues in the CDR3. CDR3 DNA: TGTGCTAGCCGGGGGGGTACTGAAGCTTTCTTT. This gives the protein CASRGGTEAFF.

This clone was counted between two and nine times. The chain employs TRBV18 and TRBJ1-5; D ambiguous. Trimming took 5 bases from V and 5 from J, leaving 10 bases between them. Germline values: CDR1 KGHSH, CDR2 LQKENI. CDR3 length: 13 amino acids. CDR3 nucleotides: TGTGCCAGCTCAATAACCGCAGATCAGCCCCAGCATTTT. It specifies CASSITADQPQHF. The whole variable domain, remainder taken from reference TRBV18 and TRBJ1-5, is NAGVMQNPRHLVRRRGQEARLRCSPMKGHSHVYWYRQLPEEGLKFMVYLQKENIIDESGMPKERFSAEFPKEGPSILRIQQVVRGDSAAYFCASSITADQPQHFGDGTRLSIL.

CDR3 residues: CASSLGAHTEAFF. The CDR3 DNA follows: TGTGCCAGCAGCCTGGGGGCGCACACTGAAGCTTTCTTT. The rearrangement joins TRBV6-5 to TRBJ1-1; D may be TRBD1 (6 bases). CDR3 length: 13 residues. CDR1 MNHEY and CDR2 SVGAGI come from the germline V gene. The ends were cut back, 6 bases at V and 3 bases at J, with 11 bases in the middle.

This chain connects TRBV5-4 to TRBJ2-7; D uncertain. The germline V and J ends were trimmed by 2 bases and 7 bases, with 13 bases remaining between them. The CDR3 loop spans 13 amino acids. From germline, CDR1 is SGHNT and CDR2 YYREEE (reference sequence). The CDR3 region has the DNA TGTGCCAGCAGCTTTGGGCAGCCGACGGAGCAGTACTTC. It codes for CASSFGQPTEQYF.

The genes are TRBV3-1 (or the pseudogene TRBV3-2) and TRBJ2-7; no reliable D call. This CDR3 is built from 15 residues. Germline values: CDR1 LGHDT, CDR2 YNNKEL (reference sequence). Deletions cut 0 bases from V and 6 bases from J, with 15 bases between. The CDR3 loop is CASSQDASPGREQYF. CDR3 nucleotides: TGTGCCAGCAGCCAAGATGCATCCCCGGGTCGCGAGCAGTACTTC.

The chain uses TRBV19 and TRBJ2-1; 9 nucleotides agree with TRBD2. Per the germline V gene, CDR1 is LNHDA and CDR2 is SQIVND (reference sequence). The CDR3 extends over 15 amino acids. Trimming took 6 bases from V and 4 from J; bases not matched to a gene: 7. The CDR3 spells CASSSGLAQYNEQFF. The CDR3 DNA is TGTGCCAGTAGCTCCGGACTAGCGCAATACAATGAGCAGTTCTTC. Supplemented by reference TRBV19 and TRBJ2-1, the full variable domain reads DGGITQSPKYLFRKEGQNVTLSCEQNLNHDAMYWYRQDPGQGLRLIYYSQIVNDFQKGDIAEGYSVSREKKESFPLTVTSAQKNPTAFYLCASSSGLAQYNEQFFGPGTRLTVL.

The chain carries TRBV4-3 and TRBJ1-3, with no clear D. V was shortened by 1 base and J by 8 bases, with 15 bases between the two germline ends. The CDR3 length is 15 residues. Germline assignment: CDR1 LGHNA and CDR2 YSLEER. CDR3 loop: CASSQGVDREDTIYF. The CDR3 DNA reads TGCGCCAGCAGCCAAGGGGTGGATAGGGAGGACACCATATATTTT.

A few counts support this clone. The V and J genes are TRBV6-2 or TRBV6-3 and TRBJ1-6; D is uncertain. V lost 7 bases, J lost 0 bases, and 19 bases lay in between. The CDR3 covers 18 residues. CDR1 MNHEY and CDR2 SVGEGT come from the germline V gene. CDR3: CASTPGPREGSYNSPLHF. In nucleotides, the CDR3 is TGTGCCAGCACCCCCGGGCCTCGTGAGGGCTCCTATAATTCACCCCTCCACTTT.

This clone was seen only a few times. The gene calls are TRBV5-1 and TRBJ2-1; D not resolved. Trimming stripped 2 bases from V and 8 bases from J, with 14 bases between. The CDR3 extends over 14 amino acids. Germline V gene sequence: CDR1 SGHRS, CDR2 YFSETQ. CDR3 in DNA: TGCGCCAGCAGCTTATTGCCTAGTATGGATGAGCAGTTCTTC. Protein product: CASSLLPSMDEQFF.

V usage is TRBV3-1 (or the pseudogene TRBV3-2) and J usage is TRBJ1-4; possibly TRBD1 for D (6 bases). The V gene's germline CDR1 is LGHDT and CDR2 YNNKEL (reference sequence). The CDR3 totals 15 residues. The V gene lost 4 bases and the J gene lost 4 bases, with 13 bases spanning the gap. CDR3 amino acids: CASSPRQANNEKLFF. The DNA for the CDR3 is TGTGCCAGCAGCCCCAGACAGGCTAATAATGAAAAACTGTTTTTT.

The V and J genes are TRBV28 and TRBJ2-7, with D possibly being TRBD2 (5 bases). This CDR3 region has 15 residues. Germline assignment: CDR1 MDHEN and CDR2 SYDVKM. V was trimmed by 3 bases and J by 3 bases, leaving 15 bases between them. The CDR3 DNA is TGTGCCAGCAGTTTGTCCGACCCCCGGGACTACGAGCAGTACTTC. Its translation: CASSLSDPRDYEQYF.

The chain is built from TRBV20-1 and TRBJ1-6; a weak D match, TRBD1 (6 bases). CDR1 is DFQATT, CDR2 SNEGSKA, per germline (reference sequence). There are 14 residues in the CDR3. Trimming took 3 bases from V and 7 from J, leaving 13 bases between them. The CDR3 region is CSASFRGRNSPLHF. The CDR3 DNA sequence: TGCAGTGCTAGTTTCAGGGGACGAAATTCACCCCTCCACTTT.